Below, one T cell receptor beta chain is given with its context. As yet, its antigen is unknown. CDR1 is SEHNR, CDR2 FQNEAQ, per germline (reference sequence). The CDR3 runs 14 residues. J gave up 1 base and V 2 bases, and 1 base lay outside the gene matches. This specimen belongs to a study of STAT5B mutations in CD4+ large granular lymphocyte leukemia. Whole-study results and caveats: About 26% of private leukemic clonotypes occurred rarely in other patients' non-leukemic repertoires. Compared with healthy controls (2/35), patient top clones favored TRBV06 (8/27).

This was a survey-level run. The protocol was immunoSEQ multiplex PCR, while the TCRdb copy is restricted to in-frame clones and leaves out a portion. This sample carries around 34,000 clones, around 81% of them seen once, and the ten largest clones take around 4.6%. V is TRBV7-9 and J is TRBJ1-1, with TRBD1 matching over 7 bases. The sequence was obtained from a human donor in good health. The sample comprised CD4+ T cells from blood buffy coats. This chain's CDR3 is CASSLRTGNTEAFF. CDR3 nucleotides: TGTGCCAGCAGCTTAAGGACAGGGAACACTGAAGCTTTCTTT.